Presented here are 9 T cell receptor beta chains from one specimen sequenced in a study of vaccination and CD4 T cells after COVID-19. What these receptors recognize is not known. The study sequenced cultured CD4+ T cell DNA using the Oncomine TCR Beta short-read assay. TCRdb independently ran MiXCR on the PCR reads; one entry per CDR3 protein. The table lists fewer than 25,000 distinct CDR3 sequences, 30% of them singletons. Time point of the sample: late sampling 161 to 241 days after vaccination in a few convalescent patients. Treatment: approximately 11-day PBMC culture with coronavirus spike peptide pools or control peptides (ViraFEST assay). Sample: CD4+ T cells from blood, cultured in vitro, taken about 7 months after SARS-CoV-2 vaccination. These receptors all stem from a human donor who had recovered from COVID-19.

The chain employs TRBV2 and TRBJ1-1, with a tentative D call TRBD1 (6 bases). The germline V gene encodes CDR1 SNHLY and CDR2 FYNNEI. The CDR3 loop spans 12 amino acids. The V and J ends lost 3 bases and 10 bases respectively, with 12 bases between them. The CDR3, as DNA: TGTGCCAGCAGTGACCACAGGGTTAGAGCTTTCTTT. Translation: CASSDHRVRAFF.

This clonotype was detected only a few times. The chain links TRBV10-3 to TRBJ1-2, with 9 nucleotides matching TRBD1. Germline CDR1 and CDR2: ENHRY and SYGVKD. V dropped 5 bases and J dropped 8; count of bases not matched to a gene: 6. This CDR3 comprises 13 residues. The CDR3 protein is CAISPDRGRGYTF. The CDR3 nucleotides are TGTGCCATCAGTCCGGACAGGGGTCGAGGCTACACCTTC.

This clonotype was seen a handful of times. The chain links TRBV28 to TRBJ1-1, with a possible D match to TRBD1 (6 bases). The CDR3 totals 15 residues. V lost 3 bases to trimming and J lost 1 base, with 12 bases between them. Germline V lookup: CDR1 MDHEN, CDR2 SYDVKM. In DNA form, the CDR3 reads TGTGCCAGCAGTTTGAGGGGGACTGAGAACACTGAAGCTTTCTTT. Translating gives CASSLRGTENTEAFF.

A few counts support this clonotype. The rearrangement links TRBV10-3 to TRBJ2-3; D uncertain. This CDR3 contains 12 residues. The V and J ends lost 0 bases and 2 bases respectively, with 0 bases between them. CDR1 and CDR2 (germline): ENHRY, SYGVKD. The CDR3 reads CAISESTDTQYF. CDR3 in DNA: TGTGCCATCAGTGAGTCCACAGATACGCAGTATTTT.

This clonotype was detected only once. This rearrangement joins TRBV7-2 to TRBJ2-3; 10 nucleotides match TRBD2. The trim removed 2 bases at V and 5 bases at J, leaving 10 bases unmatched. CDR1 and CDR2 (germline): SGHTA, FQGNSA. The CDR3 is 17 residues long. CDR3 protein: CASSLYAAGGPKDTQYF. The CDR3, as DNA: TGTGCCAGCAGCTTATATGCAGCGGGAGGGCCCAAAGATACGCAGTATTTT.

The V gene is TRBV7-2, the J gene TRBJ2-1, with 15 nucleotides matching TRBD2. Looked up from germline, CDR1 is SGHTA and CDR2 is FQGNSA. The CDR3 is 17 amino acids. The junction had 8 bases not matched to a gene; V was cut back by 5 bases and J by 6 bases. The chain's CDR3 is CASSLRTSGRGVNEQFF. For the CDR3, the DNA is TGTGCCAGCAGCCTAAGGACTAGCGGGAGGGGTGTCAATGAGCAGTTCTTC.

The sample holds a few counts of this clonotype. This chain connects TRBV20-1 to TRBJ2-1; D ambiguous. With 5 bases removed from V and 9 bases from J, the gap between germline ends came to 20 bases. The CDR3 covers 14 residues. The germline gives CDR1 DFQATT, CDR2 SNEGSKA (reference sequence). The CDR3 loop is CSASPGPLVGEQFF. CDR3 nucleotides: TGCAGTGCTTCTCCCGGGCCCCTCGTAGGTGAGCAGTTCTTC.

This chain links TRBV20-1 with TRBJ2-1, with D tentatively TRBD1 or TRBD2 (5 bases each). The CDR3 sequence is 14 residues long. The germline CDR1 and CDR2 sequences are DFQATT and SNEGSKA (reference sequence). With 3 bases removed from V and 8 bases from J, the gap between germline ends came to 17 bases. The CDR3 spells CSASSGTNSYEQFF. In DNA form, the CDR3 reads TGCAGTGCTAGTTCCGGGACCAACTCTTATGAGCAGTTCTTC.

The chain is built from TRBV6-2 or TRBV6-3 and TRBJ2-1, with D tentatively TRBD2 (5 bases). Germline assignment: CDR1 MNHEY and CDR2 SVGEGT. The CDR3 runs 18 residues. The V gene lost 2 bases and the J gene lost 3 bases, with 20 bases spanning the gap. The CDR3 sequence: CASSYQLEDAWLYNEQFF. The CDR3 nucleotides read TGTGCCAGCAGTTACCAACTAGAGGACGCATGGCTCTACAATGAGCAGTTCTTC.